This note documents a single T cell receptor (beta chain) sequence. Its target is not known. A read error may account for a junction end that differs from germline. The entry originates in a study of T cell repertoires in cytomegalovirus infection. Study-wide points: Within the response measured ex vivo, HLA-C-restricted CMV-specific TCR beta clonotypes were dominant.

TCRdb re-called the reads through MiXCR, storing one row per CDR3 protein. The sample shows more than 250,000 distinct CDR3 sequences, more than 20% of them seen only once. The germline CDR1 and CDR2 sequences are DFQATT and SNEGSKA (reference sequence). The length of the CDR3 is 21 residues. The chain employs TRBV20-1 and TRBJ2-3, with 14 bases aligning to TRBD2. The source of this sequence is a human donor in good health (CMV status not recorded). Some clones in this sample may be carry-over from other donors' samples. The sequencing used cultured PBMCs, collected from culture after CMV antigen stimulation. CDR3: CSARPLTSGRAKSIRTDTQYF. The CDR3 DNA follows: TGCAGTGCTAGACCCCTGACTAGCGGGAGGGCCAAGTCGATCCGCACAGACACGCAGTATTTT.